This T cell receptor beta chain was sequenced in a study of T-cell reconstitution after alpha-beta-depleted transplantation in children. Preparation of the TCRbeta library used unique molecular identifiers. TCRdb reprocessed the PCR reads via MiXCR and lists one record per CDR3 protein. The sample records a few hundred thousand distinct CDR3 sequences, under 15% being singletons. Only a few counts were recorded for this clonotype. Trimming stripped 6 bases from V and 5 bases from J, with 14 bases between. From germline, CDR1 is SGHTA and CDR2 FQGNSA. The CDR3 consists of 14 residues. The clonotype was recovered from a male patient younger than 18 who had a stem cell transplant for acute myeloid leukemia, so the T cells may come from the graft donor. The source material was PBMCs, mostly from graft donor cells, sampled 360 days after TCRalphabeta/CD19-depleted stem cell transplant. The chain has TRBV7-2 and TRBJ1-5; possibly TRBD1 for D (6 bases). The CDR3 reads CASRPTGTDQPQHF. The DNA for the CDR3 is TGTGCCAGCAGACCTACAGGGACGGATCAGCCCCAGCATTTT.